Below are 9 T cell receptor beta chains sequenced from a single sample in a study of human T cells and chemical hapten exposure. TCRdb re-analysed the RACE reads in MiXCR, keeping a single row per CDR3 protein. The sample shows roughly 180,000 distinct CDR3 sequences, approximately 20% of them seen only once. The sample's time point: patch test 1, 2 weeks after DPC sensitization. Treatment described: therapeutic diphenylcyclopropenone sensitization with weekly scalp DPC. The material sequenced was whole blood, taken in connection with sensitization to the hapten diphenylcyclopropenone (DPC). The origin of the receptors is a woman in her fifties or sixties with alopecia areata. Some clones in this sample may be carry-over from other donors' samples.

This clonotype was seen more than once but under ten times. The chain links TRBV7-2 to TRBJ2-3, with D possibly matching TRBD2 (6 bases). The V end was cut by 5 bases, the J end by 5 bases, with 14 bases between. Germline V gives CDR1 SGHTA, CDR2 FQGNSA. The CDR3 is 14 amino acids. The CDR3 bases are TGTGCCAGCAGCCCCGGGGGTAGTTTAGATACGCAGTATTTT. This gives the protein CASSPGGSLDTQYF.

This clonotype was seen a few times. The J gene is TRBJ1-1, the V gene TRBV12-3 or TRBV12-4; tentative D call: TRBD1 (5 bases). This CDR3 spans 12 amino acids. V was cut by 8 bases and J by 3 bases, with 10 bases left in between. CDR3 region: CASRGVYTEAFF. The CDR3 nucleotides read TGTGCCAGCCGAGGGGTTTACACTGAAGCTTTCTTT.

In this sample, this clonotype turned up a few times. CDR3 region: CASSVGASPLAPDSYEQYF. CDR3 in DNA: TGTGCCAGCAGCGTAGGTGCCTCGCCGCTAGCGCCGGACTCCTACGAGCAGTACTTC. V and J are TRBV9 and TRBJ2-7; maybe TRBD2 (6 bases). The CDR3 is 19 residues long. V lost 0 bases to trimming and J lost 0 bases, with 22 bases between them. CDR1 is SGDLS, CDR2 YYNGEE, per germline.

The CDR3, as DNA: TGCAGTGCTAGAAGGGTAGCTTTAGCGGATACGCAGTATTTT. It translates to CSARRVALADTQYF. The chain joins TRBV20-1 to TRBJ2-3; D may be TRBD2 (5 bases). The CDR3 has 14 amino acids. CDR1 is DFQATT, CDR2 SNEGSKA, per germline (reference sequence). Trimming removed 2 bases from V and 6 bases from J, with 15 bases in between.

V gene TRBV7-2 combines with J gene TRBJ2-1; 9 bases are shared with TRBD2. The CDR3 length is 15 residues. V was clipped by 5 bases and J by 0 bases; unmatched bases: 2. Germline CDR1 is SGHTA and CDR2 is FQGNSA. The CDR3 sequence is CASSGLASSYNEQFF. The CDR3 nucleotides read TGTGCCAGCAGCGGACTAGCGAGCTCCTACAATGAGCAGTTCTTC.

This clonotype was seen a few times. V is TRBV20-1 and J is TRBJ2-2; 12 bases are a match to TRBD2. Looked up from germline, CDR1 is DFQATT and CDR2 is SNEGSKA (reference sequence). This CDR3 spans 15 amino acids. Trimming cost V 1 base and J 5 bases; bases outside gene matches: 2. The CDR3 nucleotides are TGCAGTGCTAGAGTACTAGCGGGAGGTACCGGGGAGCTGTTTTTT. It specifies CSARVLAGGTGELFF.

The chain employs TRBV6-2 or TRBV6-3 and TRBJ2-1; D not resolved. CDR3 length: 13 amino acids. Germline CDR1 is MNHEY and CDR2 is SVGEGT. Between the trimmed V and J ends, which lost 7 bases and 9 bases, there was a span of 16 bases. The DNA of the CDR3 is TGTGCCAGCACCCTCAGGCCTAGTGGTGAGCAGTTCTTC. This gives the protein CASTLRPSGEQFF.

With regard to this clonotype: No DNA is shown, since the ends of the CDR3 on it are uncertain; the CDR3 is the one TCRdb lists. The chain links TRBV21-1 to TRBJ2-2; the table gives TRBD1 as D, unverified against the DNA. TRBV21-1 is given as a pseudogene. A total of 15 residues make up the CDR3, ends included. CDR3 sequence reads: CASSKVASGTGELFF.

This clonotype was seen at least ten times. The V gene is TRBV7-6, the J gene TRBJ2-2; 9 positions match TRBD1. CDR1 is SGHVS, CDR2 FNYEAQ, per germline. With V trimmed by 4 bases and J by 6 bases, 15 bases remained unmatched. The CDR3 loop spans 18 amino acids. CDR3 residues: CASSSSIGGQGSAGELFF. Written as DNA, the CDR3 is TGTGCCAGCAGCTCGTCAATCGGGGGACAGGGTTCGGCCGGGGAGCTGTTTTTT.